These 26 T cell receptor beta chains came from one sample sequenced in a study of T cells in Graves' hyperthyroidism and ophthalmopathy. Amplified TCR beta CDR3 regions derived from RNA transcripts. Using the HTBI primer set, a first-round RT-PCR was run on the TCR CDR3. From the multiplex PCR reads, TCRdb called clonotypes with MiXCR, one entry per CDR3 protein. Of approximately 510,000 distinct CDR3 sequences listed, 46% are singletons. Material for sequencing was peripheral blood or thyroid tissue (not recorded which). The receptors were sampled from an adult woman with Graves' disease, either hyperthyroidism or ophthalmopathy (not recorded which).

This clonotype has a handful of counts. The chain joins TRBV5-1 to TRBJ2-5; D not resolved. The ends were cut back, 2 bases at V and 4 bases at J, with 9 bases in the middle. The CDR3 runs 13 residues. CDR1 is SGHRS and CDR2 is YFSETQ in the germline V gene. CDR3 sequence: CASSFWGGETQYF. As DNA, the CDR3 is TGCGCCAGCAGCTTCTGGGGTGGAGAGACCCAGTACTTC. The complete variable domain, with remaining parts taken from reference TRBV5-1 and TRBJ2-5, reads KAGVTQTPRYLIKTRGQQVTLSCSPISGHRSVSWYQQTPGQGLQFLFEYFSETQRNKGNFPGRFSGRQFSNSRSEMNVSTLELGDSALYLCASSFWGGETQYFGPGTRLLVL.

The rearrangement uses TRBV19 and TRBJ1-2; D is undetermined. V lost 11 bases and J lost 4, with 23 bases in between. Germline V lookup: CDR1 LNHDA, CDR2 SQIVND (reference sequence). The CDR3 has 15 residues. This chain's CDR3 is CAWSVSQRLPYGYTF. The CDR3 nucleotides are TGTGCCTGGAGTGTATCTCAGAGGCTGCCCTATGGCTACACCTTC. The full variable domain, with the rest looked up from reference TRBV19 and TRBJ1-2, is DGGITQSPKYLFRKEGQNVTLSCEQNLNHDAMYWYRQDPGQGLRLIYYSQIVNDFQKGDIAEGYSVSREKKESFPLTVTSAQKNPTAFYLCAWSVSQRLPYGYTFGSGTRLTVV.

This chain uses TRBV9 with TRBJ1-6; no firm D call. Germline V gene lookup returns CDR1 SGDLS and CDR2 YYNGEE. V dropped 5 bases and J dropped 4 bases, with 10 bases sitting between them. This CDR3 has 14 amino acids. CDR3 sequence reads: CASRPTHYNSPLHF. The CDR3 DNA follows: TGTGCCAGCAGACCGACCCATTATAATTCACCCCTCCACTTT.

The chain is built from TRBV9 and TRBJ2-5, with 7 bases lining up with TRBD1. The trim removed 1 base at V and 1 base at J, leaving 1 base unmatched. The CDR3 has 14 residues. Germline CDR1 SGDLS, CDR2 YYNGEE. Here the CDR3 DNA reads TGTGCCAGCAGCGTAAGGACAGGCCAAGAGACCCAGTACTTC. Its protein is CASSVRTGQETQYF.

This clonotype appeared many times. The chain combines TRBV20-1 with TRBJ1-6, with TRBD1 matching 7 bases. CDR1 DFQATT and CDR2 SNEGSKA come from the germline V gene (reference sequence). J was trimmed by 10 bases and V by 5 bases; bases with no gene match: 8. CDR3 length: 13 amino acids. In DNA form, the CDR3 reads TGCAGTGCTCCAACAGGGGATTGGTCACCCCTCCACTTT. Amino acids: CSAPTGDWSPLHF.

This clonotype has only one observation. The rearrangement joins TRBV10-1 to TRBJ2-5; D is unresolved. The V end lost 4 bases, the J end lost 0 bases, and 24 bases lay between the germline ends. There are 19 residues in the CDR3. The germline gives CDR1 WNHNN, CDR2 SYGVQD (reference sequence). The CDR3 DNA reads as TGCGCCAGCAGTGCCAGCAGTTCCTCCAAACTCCCGTACCAAGAGACCCAGTACTTC. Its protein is CASSASSSSKLPYQETQYF.

Here the CDR3 DNA reads TGTGCCAGCAGCTTAGCGGCGACGAACGAGCAGTACTTC. This codes for CASSLAATNEQYF. The chain employs TRBV7-9 and TRBJ2-7; D gene ambiguous. Germline CDR1 reads SEHNR; CDR2 reads FQNEAQ (reference sequence). Trimming removed 0 bases from V and 5 bases from J, with 8 bases in between. The CDR3 covers 13 residues.

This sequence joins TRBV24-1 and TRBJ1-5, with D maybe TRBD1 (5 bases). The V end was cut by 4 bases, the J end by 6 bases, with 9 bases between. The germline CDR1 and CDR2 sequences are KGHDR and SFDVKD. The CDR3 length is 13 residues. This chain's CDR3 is CATSDPGGQPQHF. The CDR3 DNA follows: TGTGCCACCAGTGACCCCGGGGGTCAGCCCCAGCATTTT.

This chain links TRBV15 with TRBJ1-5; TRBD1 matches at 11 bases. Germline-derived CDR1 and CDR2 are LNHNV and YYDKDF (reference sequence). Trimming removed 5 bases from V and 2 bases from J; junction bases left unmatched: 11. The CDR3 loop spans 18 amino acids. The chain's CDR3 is CATSPGTGGPRGNQPQHF. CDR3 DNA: TGTGCCACCAGCCCTGGGACAGGGGGTCCACGGGGCAATCAGCCCCAGCATTTT.

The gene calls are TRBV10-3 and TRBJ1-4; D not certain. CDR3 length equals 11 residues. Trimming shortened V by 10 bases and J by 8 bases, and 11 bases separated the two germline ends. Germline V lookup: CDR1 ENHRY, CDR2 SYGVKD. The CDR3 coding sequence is TGTGCCACCCGGAGCGGGGAAAAACTGTTTTTT. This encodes CATRSGEKLFF.

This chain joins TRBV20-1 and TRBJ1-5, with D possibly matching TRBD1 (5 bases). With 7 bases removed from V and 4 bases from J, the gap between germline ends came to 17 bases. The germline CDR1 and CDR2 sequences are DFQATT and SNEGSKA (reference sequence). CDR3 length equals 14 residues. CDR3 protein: CSVRGRDGNQPQHF. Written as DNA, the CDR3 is TGCAGTGTAAGGGGCAGGGACGGAAATCAGCCCCAGCATTTT.

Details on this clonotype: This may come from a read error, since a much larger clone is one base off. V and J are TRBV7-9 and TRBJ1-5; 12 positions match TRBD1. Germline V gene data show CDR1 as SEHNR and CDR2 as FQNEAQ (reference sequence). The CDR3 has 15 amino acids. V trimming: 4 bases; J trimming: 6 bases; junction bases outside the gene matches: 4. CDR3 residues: CASSSGTGGRQPQHF. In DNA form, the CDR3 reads TGTGCCAGCAGCTCCGGGACAGGGGGCCGTCAGCCCCAGCATTTT.

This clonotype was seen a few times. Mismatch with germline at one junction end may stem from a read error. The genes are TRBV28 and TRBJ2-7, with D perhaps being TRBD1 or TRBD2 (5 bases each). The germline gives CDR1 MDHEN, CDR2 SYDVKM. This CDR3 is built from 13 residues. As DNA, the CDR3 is TGCGCCAGCAGCTGGGACGGTACCTACGAGCAGTACTTC. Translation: CASSWDGTYEQYF. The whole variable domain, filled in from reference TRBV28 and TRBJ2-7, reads DVKVTQSSRYLVKRTGEKVFLECVQDMDHENMFWYRQDPGLGLRLIYFSYDVKMKEKGDIPEGYSVSREKKERFSLILESASTNQTSMYLCASSWDGTYEQYFGPGTRLTVT.

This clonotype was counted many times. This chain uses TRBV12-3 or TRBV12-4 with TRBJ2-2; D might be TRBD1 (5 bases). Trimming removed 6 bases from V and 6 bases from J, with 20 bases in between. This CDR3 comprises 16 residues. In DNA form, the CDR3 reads TGTGCCAGCAGCCCCCCCCGCAGGGAATCAGCCGGGGAGCTGTTTTTT. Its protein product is CASSPPRRESAGELFF.

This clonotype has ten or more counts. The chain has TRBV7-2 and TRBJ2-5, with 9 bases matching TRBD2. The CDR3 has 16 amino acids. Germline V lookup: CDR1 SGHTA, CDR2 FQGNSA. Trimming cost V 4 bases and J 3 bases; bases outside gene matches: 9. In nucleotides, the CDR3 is TGTGCCAGCAGCTCCCCTCTAGCGGGACTTAAAGAGACCCAGTACTTC. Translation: CASSSPLAGLKETQYF.

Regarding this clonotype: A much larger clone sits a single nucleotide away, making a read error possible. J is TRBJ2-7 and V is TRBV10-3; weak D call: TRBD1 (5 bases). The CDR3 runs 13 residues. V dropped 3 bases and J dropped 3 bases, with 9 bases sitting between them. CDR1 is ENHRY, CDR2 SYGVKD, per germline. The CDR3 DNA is TGTGCCATCAGTGATAGACAGCGCTACGAGCAGTACTTC. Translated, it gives CAISDRQRYEQYF.

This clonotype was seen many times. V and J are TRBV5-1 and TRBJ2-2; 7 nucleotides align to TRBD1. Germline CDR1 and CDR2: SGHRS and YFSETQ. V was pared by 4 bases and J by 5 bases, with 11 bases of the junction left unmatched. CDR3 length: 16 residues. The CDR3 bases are TGCGCCAGCAGCCCACTGCCCGGGACAGAGACCGGGGAGCTGTTTTTT. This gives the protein CASSPLPGTETGELFF.

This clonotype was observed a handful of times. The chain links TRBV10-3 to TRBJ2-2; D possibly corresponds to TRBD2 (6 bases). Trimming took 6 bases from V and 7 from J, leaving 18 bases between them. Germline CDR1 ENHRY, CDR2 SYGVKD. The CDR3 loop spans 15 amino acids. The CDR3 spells CAIRTGAGKVGELFF. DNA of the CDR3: TGTGCCATCAGGACGGGAGCCGGGAAGGTCGGGGAGCTGTTTTTT.

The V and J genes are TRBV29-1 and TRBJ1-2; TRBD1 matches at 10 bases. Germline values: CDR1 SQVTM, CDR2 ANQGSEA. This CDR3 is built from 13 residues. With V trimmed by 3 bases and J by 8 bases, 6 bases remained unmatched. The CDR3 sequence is CSVDPGQGSGYTF. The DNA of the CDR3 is TGCAGCGTTGACCCGGGACAGGGGAGCGGCTACACCTTC.

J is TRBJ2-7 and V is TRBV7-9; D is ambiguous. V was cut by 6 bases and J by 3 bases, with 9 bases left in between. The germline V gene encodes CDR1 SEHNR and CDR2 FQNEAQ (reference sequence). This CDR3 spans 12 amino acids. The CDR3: CASSSLGYEQYF. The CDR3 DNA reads TGTGCCAGCAGTTCCCTAGGCTACGAGCAGTACTTC.

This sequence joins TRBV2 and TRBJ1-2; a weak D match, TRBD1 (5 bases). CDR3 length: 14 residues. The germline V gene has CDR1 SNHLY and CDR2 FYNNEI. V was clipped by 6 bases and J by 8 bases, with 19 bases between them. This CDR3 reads CASRRGTSAGGYTF. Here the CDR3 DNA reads TGTGCCAGCAGGAGAGGGACTTCGGCGGGGGGCTACACCTTC. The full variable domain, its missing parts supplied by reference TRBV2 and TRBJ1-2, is EPEVTQTPSHQVTQMGQEVILRCVPISNHLYFYWYRQILGQKVEFLVSFYNNEISEKSEIFDDQFSVERPDGSNFTLKIRSTKLEDSAMYFCASRRGTSAGGYTFGSGTRLTVV.

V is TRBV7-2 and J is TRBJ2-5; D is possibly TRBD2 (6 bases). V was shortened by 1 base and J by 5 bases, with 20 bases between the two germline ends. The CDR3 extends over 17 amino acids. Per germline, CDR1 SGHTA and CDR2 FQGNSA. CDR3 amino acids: CASSLGRTGARRETQYF. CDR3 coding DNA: TGTGCCAGCAGCTTAGGGCGAACGGGAGCCCGACGTGAGACCCAGTACTTC.

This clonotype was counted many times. The CDR3 loop is CASTPRTSIYEQYF. The CDR3 nucleotides are TGTGCCAGCACCCCCCGGACTAGTATCTACGAGCAGTACTTC. The gene calls are TRBV7-6 and TRBJ2-7; 7 bases map to TRBD2. The junction had 9 bases not matched to a gene; V was cut back by 7 bases and J by 3 bases. The germline CDR1 and CDR2 sequences are SGHVS and FNYEAQ. This CDR3 is 14 amino acids long.

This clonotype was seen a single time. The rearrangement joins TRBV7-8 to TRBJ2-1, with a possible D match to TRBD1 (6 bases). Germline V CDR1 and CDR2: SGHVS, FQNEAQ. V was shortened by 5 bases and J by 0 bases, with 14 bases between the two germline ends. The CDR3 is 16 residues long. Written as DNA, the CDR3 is TGTGCCAGCAGCCTCCTTCACAGGGCCTCCTACAATGAGCAGTTCTTC. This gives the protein CASSLLHRASYNEQFF.

In nucleotides, the CDR3 is TGTGCCAGCAGTCCAAGGTTTCAGGAGGAGACCCAGTACTTC. Amino acid sequence: CASSPRFQEETQYF. This rearrangement joins TRBV7-2 to TRBJ2-5; D gene unclear. This CDR3 contains 14 residues. The germline V gene has CDR1 SGHTA and CDR2 FQGNSA. The V end was cut by 6 bases, the J end by 5 bases, with 16 bases between.

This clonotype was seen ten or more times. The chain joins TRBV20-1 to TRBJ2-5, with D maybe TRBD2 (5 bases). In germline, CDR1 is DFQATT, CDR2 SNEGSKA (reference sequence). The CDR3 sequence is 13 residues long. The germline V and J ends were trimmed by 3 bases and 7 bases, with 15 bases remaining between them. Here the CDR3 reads CSASRPSGRTQYF. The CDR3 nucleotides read TGCAGTGCTAGCCGCCCCTCGGGGAGGACCCAGTACTTC.